The text below deals with one T cell receptor (beta chain). Its cognate antigen is unknown. The sample is drawn from a study of human T cells and chemical hapten exposure. This CDR3 comprises 15 residues. Germline V gene data show CDR1 as SGHKS and CDR2 as YYEKEE (reference sequence). V dropped 4 bases and J dropped 1 base, with 14 bases sitting between them. Whole-study findings and limits: Counts of TCRs expanded at PT1 correlated positively with patch test score.

Individual cDNA molecules (in the library) carried attached unique molecular identifiers. TCRdb itself ran the RACE reads through MiXCR, one entry per CDR3 protein. Among approximately 320,000 distinct CDR3 sequences listed, around 5% were seen once. Time point in this sample: pre-sensitization, week 0. Treatment here: therapeutic diphenylcyclopropenone sensitization with weekly scalp DPC. This chain uses TRBV5-5 with TRBJ1-1; no clear D gene. Material: whole blood, obtained in connection with sensitization to the hapten diphenylcyclopropenone (DPC). The receptor was derived from a young woman with alopecia areata. Some clones in this sample may be carry-over from other donors' samples. The chain's CDR3 is CASSRLPGENTEAFF. The CDR3 DNA is TGTGCCAGCAGCCGTCTCCCGGGAGAGAACACTGAAGCTTTCTTT.